A selection of T cell receptor beta chains follows, all from one sample in a study of shared clonotypes between healthy human individuals. Sequencing used immunoSEQ multiplex PCR; TCRdb keeps in-frame clones, though not all of them. The table records under 2,500,000 clones, around 95% of them present only once. The sample was naive CD4+ T cells sorted from blood. Receptor source: a man aged 18 to 29 in good health. Each CDR3 is given with its conserved first and last residue. The order of the fields is D gene, CDR3 length, J gene, V gene, CDR3 DNA, CDR3 protein. A D gene is named only where the DNA matches it firmly.

d_call: -
cdr3_length: 15
j_call: TRBJ1-2
v_call: TRBV18
cdr3_nt: TGTGCCAGCTCCCCCGCGGAGGGGCCGGACTATGGCTACACCTTC
cdr3_aa: CASSPAEGPDYGYTF

d_call: TRBD1
cdr3_length: 18
j_call: TRBJ2-1
v_call: TRBV4-2
cdr3_nt: TGTGCCAGCAGCCAGGATTTGGACAGGGGGCTAATAGTGAATGAGCAGTTCTTC
cdr3_aa: CASSQDLDRGLIVNEQFF

d_call: -
cdr3_length: 14
j_call: TRBJ1-3
v_call: TRBV12-5
cdr3_nt: TGTGCTAGTGGTCCCAGCGCCTCTGGAAACACCATATATTTT
cdr3_aa: CASGPSASGNTIYF

d_call: -
cdr3_length: 12
j_call: TRBJ1-2
v_call: TRBV7-9
cdr3_nt: TGTGCCAGCAGCCTCGCTTCCGGGGGCTACACCTTC
cdr3_aa: CASSLASGGYTF

d_call: -
cdr3_length: 13
j_call: TRBJ1-2
v_call: TRBV6-5
cdr3_nt: TGTGCCAGCAGTTACACAGGGAACTATGGCTACACCTTC
cdr3_aa: CASSYTGNYGYTF

d_call: -
cdr3_length: 18
j_call: TRBJ2-3
v_call: TRBV5-1
cdr3_nt: TGCGCCAGCAGCTTTCTTAACGGGGGACAGCGAAGCACAGATACGCAGTATTTT
cdr3_aa: CASSFLNGGQRSTDTQYF

d_call: -
cdr3_length: 15
j_call: TRBJ1-5
v_call: TRBV9
cdr3_nt: TGTGCCAGCAGCGTAGGGGGACTCGGCTATCAGCCCCAGCATTTT
cdr3_aa: CASSVGGLGYQPQHF

d_call: -
cdr3_length: 15
j_call: TRBJ2-3
v_call: TRBV7-6
cdr3_nt: TGTGCCAGCAGCTTAGGAGGCGGATACACAGATACGCAGTATTTT
cdr3_aa: CASSLGGGYTDTQYF

d_call: -
cdr3_length: 12
j_call: TRBJ2-7
v_call: TRBV6-6
cdr3_nt: TGTGCCAGCAGTTACGTTTCCTACGAGCAGTACTTC
cdr3_aa: CASSYVSYEQYF

d_call: -
cdr3_length: 14
j_call: TRBJ2-5
v_call: TRBV6-6
cdr3_nt: TGTGCCAGCAGTTACTCGACGGTCGGGGAGACCCAGTACTTC
cdr3_aa: CASSYSTVGETQYF

d_call: TRBD1
cdr3_length: 18
j_call: TRBJ1-2
v_call: TRBV7-3
cdr3_nt: TGTGCCAGCAGCGCGCAGCGGGACAGGAGGTACCTTACCGCCACGTACACCTTC
cdr3_aa: CASSAQRDRRYLTATYTF

d_call: -
cdr3_length: 13
j_call: TRBJ2-7
v_call: TRBV6-5
cdr3_nt: TGTGCCAGCAGTTACCTTAGGGAAGGGGAGCAGTACTTC
cdr3_aa: CASSYLREGEQYF

d_call: TRBD2
cdr3_length: 15
j_call: TRBJ2-7
v_call: TRBV5-4
cdr3_nt: TGTGCCAGCAGCCCAAGCGGGGGGGTCTCCTACGAGCAGTACTTC
cdr3_aa: CASSPSGGVSYEQYF

d_call: -
cdr3_length: 15
j_call: TRBJ1-5
v_call: TRBV29-1
cdr3_nt: TGCAGCGTTGTGAATGGGGGAACGGGCAATCAGCCCCAGCATTTT
cdr3_aa: CSVVNGGTGNQPQHF

d_call: -
cdr3_length: 15
j_call: TRBJ2-7
v_call: TRBV4-3
cdr3_nt: TGCGCCAGCAGTTTCGACTCCTCGGGGATATACGAGCAGTACTTC
cdr3_aa: CASSFDSSGIYEQYF